This T cell receptor (beta chain) emerged from a study of glioma-infiltrating T cells after dendritic cell vaccination. Regarding time point: after dendritic cell vaccination, including at tumor progression/relapse. Up to about 2 ug genomic DNA was used for TCRB CDR3 amplification. TCRdb's copy holds only in-frame clones and misses some; the assay was immunoSEQ multiplex PCR. The sample has tens of thousands of clones, around 83% seen once. The CDR3 sequence is 13 residues long. With 2 bases clipped from V and 3 bases from J, the junction kept 1 base outside the gene matches. Germline lookup yields CDR1 SGHNT and CDR2 YYREEE (reference sequence).

This TCR came from a human donor with glioblastoma. This chain joins TRBV5-4 and TRBJ1-2; TRBD1 matches 7 bases. This specimen was blood, taken after dendritic cell vaccination. The CDR3, as DNA: TGTGCCAGCAGCTTCAGGGGGGACTATGGCTACACCTTC. Translation: CASSFRGDYGYTF. Looking up the rest from reference TRBV5-4 and TRBJ1-2 gives the full variable domain: ETGVTQSPTHLIKTRGQQVTLRCSSQSGHNTVSWYQQALGQGPQFIFQYYREEENGRGNFPPRFSGLQFPNYSSELNVNALELDDSALYLCASSFRGDYGYTFGSGTRLTVV.